The next 28 T cell receptor beta chains were all read from a single sample in a study of post-analysis software for immune sequencing data. Whole-study findings and limits: Five TRBV segments were more frequent in patients than controls; TRBV5-6, TRBV5-1 and TRBV20-1 belonged to this group.

Prepared TCR beta cDNA libraries contained unique molecular identifiers. From the PCR reads, TCRdb called clonotypes with MiXCR, one entry per CDR3 protein. The sample has hundreds of thousands of distinct CDR3 sequences, roughly 30% seen once; the top ten hold 0.56%. Antigens for these TCRs are unknown. The sequenced material came from blood. The origin of the receptors is a girl aged 10-17 years with multiple sclerosis.

The chain links TRBV3-1 to TRBJ2-1; D may be TRBD2 (6 bases). The CDR3 has 19 amino acids. The germline V and J ends were trimmed by 0 bases and 0 bases, with 18 bases remaining between them. The germline gives CDR1 LGHDT, CDR2 YNNKEL (reference sequence). CDR3 region: CASSQERLGEESSYNEQFF. The CDR3, as DNA: TGTGCCAGCAGCCAAGAGAGGTTGGGGGAGGAGAGCTCCTACAATGAGCAGTTCTTC.

The chain is built from TRBV18 and TRBJ2-5; D gene unclear. Between the trimmed V and J ends, which lost 6 bases and 4 bases, there was a span of 18 bases. The length of the CDR3 is 15 residues. The V gene's germline CDR1 is KGHSH and CDR2 LQKENI. In DNA, the CDR3 is TGTGCCAGCTCGGAAAACCACGGGTTTTCAGAGACCCAGTACTTC. This codes for CASSENHGFSETQYF.

This clonotype was detected a few times. The chain recombines TRBV7-8 with TRBJ2-5; TRBD1 agrees at 10 bases. The CDR3 has 15 amino acids. V dropped 5 bases and J dropped 7; count of bases not matched to a gene: 10. CDR1 SGHVS and CDR2 FQNEAQ come from the germline V gene. CDR3 sequence (DNA): TGTGCCAGCAGCCAGGGACAGGGGAGGCTTGGGACCCAGTACTTC. Amino acids: CASSQGQGRLGTQYF.

This clonotype occurred many times. The gene calls are TRBV6-4 and TRBJ2-2; D is perhaps TRBD2 (5 bases). Looked up from germline, CDR1 is MRHNA and CDR2 is SNTAGT. The V gene lost 6 bases and the J gene lost 2 bases, with 7 bases spanning the gap. The CDR3 loop spans 13 amino acids. CDR3 in amino acids: CASRTGNTGELFF. For the CDR3, the DNA is TGTGCCAGCAGAACGGGAAACACCGGGGAGCTGTTTTTT.

The chain recombines TRBV5-6 with TRBJ2-1; 11 nucleotides align to TRBD2. After removal of 1 base from V and 4 bases from J, the junction contained 4 bases not matched to a gene. Germline CDR1 and CDR2: SGHDT and YYEEEE. The CDR3 extends over 16 amino acids. In DNA form, the CDR3 reads TGTGCCAGCAGCTTGTTCGCTAGCGGGAGGTACAATGAGCAGTTCTTC. It specifies CASSLFASGRYNEQFF. Combining the CDR3 with reference TRBV5-6 and TRBJ2-1 gives the whole variable domain DAGVTQSPTHLIKTRGQQVTLRCSPKSGHDTVSWYQQALGQGPQFIFQYYEEEERQRGNFPDRFSGHQFPNYSSELNVNALLLGDSALYLCASSLFASGRYNEQFFGPGTRLTVL.

The rearrangement joins TRBV20-1 to TRBJ1-4; D is uncertain. Trimming cost V 6 bases and J 4 bases, with 9 bases left between them. CDR1 and CDR2 (germline): DFQATT, SNEGSKA (reference sequence). This CDR3 region has 12 residues. The CDR3 DNA reads TGCAGTGCGAGCGCCCTTAATGAAAAACTGTTTTTT. It codes for CSASALNEKLFF.

The chain recombines TRBV6-6 with TRBJ2-4; D is undetermined. The germline gives CDR1 MNHNY, CDR2 SVGAGI (reference sequence). V lost 0 bases and J 0 bases, leaving 6 bases between the germline ends. The CDR3 has 15 residues. The CDR3 sequence is CASSYSGEAKNIQYF. DNA for the CDR3: TGTGCCAGCAGTTACTCTGGAGAAGCCAAAAACATTCAGTACTTC.

The chain carries TRBV7-2 and TRBJ2-7, with D possibly TRBD2 on 6 matching bases. Between the trimmed V and J ends, which lost 1 base and 0 bases, there was a span of 10 bases. This CDR3 is built from 15 residues. Germline-derived CDR1 and CDR2 are SGHTA and FQGNSA. The chain's CDR3 is CASSLGRDTSYEQYF. The CDR3 nucleotides read TGTGCCAGCAGCTTAGGGCGGGATACCTCCTACGAGCAGTACTTC.

The chain couples TRBV24-1 to TRBJ2-7; 9 positions agree with TRBD1. The CDR3 has 15 amino acids. Germline trimming cut 4 bases from V and 5 bases from J; bases unmatched to any gene: 8. Germline V gene lookup returns CDR1 KGHDR and CDR2 SFDVKD. CDR3 nucleotide sequence: TGTGCCACCAGTGACCCGGGACAGGGTTCCCACGAGCAGTACTTC. This translates into CATSDPGQGSHEQYF.

This sequence joins TRBV4-1 and TRBJ2-1; TRBD2 might be the D (5 bases). The CDR3 consists of 13 residues. With 3 bases removed from V and 8 bases from J, the gap between germline ends came to 11 bases. In germline, CDR1 is MGHRA, CDR2 YSYEKL. CDR3 DNA sequence: TGCGCCAGCAGCCAGGAGGAGATGTATGAGCAGTTCTTC. Translating it yields CASSQEEMYEQFF.

The table lists this clonotype with a few counts. The V gene is TRBV29-1, the J gene TRBJ2-4, with D possibly being TRBD1 (5 bases). V was trimmed by 5 bases and J by 6 bases, leaving 17 bases between them. This CDR3 comprises 14 residues. Germline V gene lookup returns CDR1 SQVTM and CDR2 ANQGSEA. CDR3 DNA sequence: TGCAGCGTTTCTGAGGACACTTCGGGAAACATTCAGTACTTC. Translating it yields CSVSEDTSGNIQYF.

The genes are TRBV11-2 and TRBJ2-1, with 10 bases identical to TRBD1. Germline V gene sequence: CDR1 SGHAT, CDR2 FQNNGV. V trimming: 1 base; J trimming: 10 bases; junction bases outside the gene matches: 10. The CDR3 contains 16 residues. The DNA for the CDR3 is TGTGCCAGCAGCTTAGGGCGTGGGACAGGGGAGAGGGAGCAGTTCTTC. Translating gives CASSLGRGTGEREQFF.

In its sample, this clonotype was seen once. Likely a read error: the CDR3 ends without its conserved phenylalanine or tryptophan. The J gene is TRBJ1-4, the V gene TRBV7-2, with TRBD1 matching 7 bases. CDR3 length: 13 residues. CDR1 is SGHTA and CDR2 is FQGNSA in the germline V gene. V lost 5 bases to trimming and J lost 7 bases; unmatched junction nucleotides: 4. The CDR3 DNA reads as TGTGCCAGCAGCCGGGGGACAGTTGAAAAACTGTTTTTG. It codes for CASSRGTVEKLFL.

This clonotype was seen a few times. The chain recombines TRBV7-2 with TRBJ2-7; D unresolved. The germline V and J ends were trimmed by 3 bases and 0 bases, with 9 bases remaining between them. CDR1 is SGHTA, CDR2 FQGNSA, per germline. CDR3 length equals 14 residues. The CDR3 DNA is TGTGCCAGCAGCTTTGGCGGTACCTCCTACGAGCAGTACTTC. It yields the protein CASSFGGTSYEQYF.

The chain links TRBV6-5 to TRBJ2-7, with D unresolved. Deletions cut 8 bases from V and 0 bases from J, with 20 bases between. CDR3 size: 16 residues. The germline V gene has CDR1 MNHEY and CDR2 SVGAGI. CDR3 DNA: TGTGCCAGCTCCTTGATGTTCAGCACGAGCTCCTACGAGCAGTACTTC. Translating gives CASSLMFSTSSYEQYF.

Of note for this clonotype: At one end the junction does not follow the germline gene, possibly because of a read error. This chain links TRBV10-2 with TRBJ1-1, with D unclear. From germline, CDR1 is WSHSY and CDR2 SAAADI. The CDR3 has 14 residues. DNA for the CDR3: TGCACCAGCAGTGAATTGGGATTCCACACTGAAGCTTTCTTT. Its protein product is CTSSELGFHTEAFF.

The V and J genes are TRBV15 and TRBJ1-3, with TRBD1 identical over 7 bases. Looked up from germline, CDR1 is LNHNV and CDR2 is YYDKDF (reference sequence). The V segment lost 1 base and the J segment 2 bases; nucleotides outside the gene matches: 2. This CDR3 has 15 amino acids. The CDR3: CATSRATGAGNTIYF. CDR3 in DNA: TGTGCCACCAGCAGAGCAACAGGGGCTGGAAACACCATATATTTT.

Concerning this clonotype: Germline is not matched at one junction end, which may reflect a read error. J is TRBJ2-4 and V is TRBV5-1, with 9 bases identical to TRBD1. The CDR3 is 14 residues long. The germline CDR1 and CDR2 sequences are SGHRS and YFSETQ. CDR3 protein: CAGSVDRGEDIQYF. The DNA of the CDR3 is TGCGCCGGCAGCGTGGACAGGGGAGAGGACATTCAGTACTTC.

In this sample, this clonotype turned up a few times. The CDR3: CATSRLRGLNQPQHF. The CDR3 bases are TGTGCCACCAGCAGACTCAGGGGGCTAAATCAGCCCCAGCATTTT. V usage is TRBV15 and J usage is TRBJ1-5, with 8 bases matching TRBD1. V shed 2 bases and J 4 bases; nucleotides not matched to a gene: 4. Germline-derived CDR1 and CDR2 are LNHNV and YYDKDF (reference sequence). The CDR3 sequence is 15 residues long.

This clonotype occurred once. Since a much larger clone is just one base distant, this may be a read error. The chain recombines TRBV12-3 or TRBV12-4 with TRBJ2-3, with D maybe TRBD2 (5 bases). CDR3 size: 12 residues. Deletions cut 5 bases from V and 4 bases from J, with 7 bases between. CDR3 sequence (DNA): TGTGCCAGCAGTCATAGCGCAGATACGCAGTATTTT. The encoded protein is CASSHSADTQYF.

This clonotype occurred once. V is TRBV29-1 and J is TRBJ1-1; a possible D gene is TRBD1 (5 bases). The length of the CDR3 is 13 residues. Trimming shortened V by 7 bases and J by 1 base, and 13 bases separated the two germline ends. Germline V CDR1 and CDR2: SQVTM, ANQGSEA. The chain's CDR3 is CSGGGVRNTEAFF. The CDR3 coding sequence is TGCAGCGGGGGGGGGGTGCGGAACACTGAAGCTTTCTTT.

This clonotype was recorded a few times. V and J are TRBV5-1 and TRBJ2-7; the D is unclear. The V end lost 5 bases, the J end lost 3 bases, and 12 bases lay between the germline ends. Germline lookup yields CDR1 SGHRS and CDR2 YFSETQ. CDR3 length: 13 residues. CDR3 sequence (DNA): TGCGCCAGCAGTCACTCCACTAACTACGAGCAGTACTTC. Its protein is CASSHSTNYEQYF.

The CDR3 loop is CATSNNYGYTF. The CDR3 DNA reads TGTGCCACCTCCAATAACTATGGCTACACCTTC. This chain joins TRBV19 and TRBJ1-2, with D uncertain. Germline values: CDR1 LNHDA, CDR2 SQIVND (reference sequence). The V end lost 10 bases, the J end lost 1 base, and 7 bases lay between the germline ends. The CDR3 spans 11 residues. Full variable domain (outside the CDR3, taken from reference TRBV19 and TRBJ1-2): DGGITQSPKYLFRKEGQNVTLSCEQNLNHDAMYWYRQDPGQGLRLIYYSQIVNDFQKGDIAEGYSVSREKKESFPLTVTSAQKNPTAFYLCATSNNYGYTFGSGTRLTVV.

J is TRBJ1-1 and V is TRBV20-1; unclear D gene. V lost 2 bases to trimming and J lost 2 bases, with 12 bases between them. This CDR3 region has 14 residues. CDR1 DFQATT and CDR2 SNEGSKA come from the germline V gene (reference sequence). The CDR3 protein is CSARRTAGNTEAFF. CDR3 nucleotide sequence: TGCAGTGCTAGAAGGACGGCGGGTAACACTGAAGCTTTCTTT.

This clonotype has just a few counts. The chain is built from TRBV25-1 and TRBJ2-1, with D possibly TRBD1 on 5 matching bases. This CDR3 spans 16 amino acids. Per the germline V gene, CDR1 is MGHDK and CDR2 is SYGVNS. With 0 bases removed from V and 9 bases from J, the gap between germline ends came to 18 bases. The CDR3 nucleotides read TGTGCCAGCAGTGAATACCGGCCCTGGGGCCCTCCTGAGCAGTTCTTC. Amino acid sequence: CASSEYRPWGPPEQFF.

This clonotype was observed a handful of times. In DNA form, the CDR3 reads TGTGCCAGCAGACCGACAGGGGGCACAGATACGCAGTATTTT. Translated: CASRPTGGTDTQYF. The J gene is TRBJ2-3, the V gene TRBV28; TRBD1 agrees at 8 bases. The CDR3 is 14 amino acids. V dropped 6 bases and J dropped 1; count of bases not matched to a gene: 3. In germline, CDR1 is MDHEN, CDR2 SYDVKM.

Of note for this clonotype: One base away lies a much larger clone, so this may be a sequencing read error. V gene TRBV7-2 combines with J gene TRBJ2-1, with TRBD1 identical over 12 bases. Germline V lookup: CDR1 SGHTA, CDR2 FQGNSA. CDR3 length equals 17 residues. As DNA, the CDR3 is TGTGCCAGCAGCTTAGCGCTGCGGGACAGGGGGCTCAATGGGCAGTTCTTC. Its protein product is CASSLALRDRGLNGQFF.

This chain connects TRBV24-1 to TRBJ2-5; TRBD2 is a possible D gene (6 bases). This CDR3 contains 14 residues. Germline-derived CDR1 and CDR2 are KGHDR and SFDVKD. V lost 6 bases and J 5 bases, leaving 15 bases between the germline ends. CDR3 region: CATSSPTEGETQYF. CDR3 coding DNA: TGTGCCACCAGTTCTCCGACGGAGGGGGAGACCCAGTACTTC.